A selection of T cell receptor beta chains follows, all from one sample in a study of CD8+ T cells in alopecia areata. Profiling relied on immunoSEQ multiplex PCR, and the TCRdb table lists in-frame clones only, not all of them. In the table there are 95,000 to 120,000 clones, roughly three fifths of which are singletons. The sequencing here drew on CD4+ T cells sorted from blood, taken at week 24, from a patient treated with tofacitinib. The source of these receptors is a human donor with alopecia areata. CDR3s include the opening cysteine and the closing phenylalanine or tryptophan. D genes are given only for firm matches. Part of the rows lack a size; the others show once, few, many or a class for expanded clones.

clone_size: .
j_call: TRBJ1-3
d_call: .
v_call: TRBV25-1
cdr3_nt: TGTGCCAGCAGTGAAATCGGGGGAACTGGAAACACCATATATTTT
cdr3_aa: CASSEIGGTGNTIYF

clone_size: .
j_call: TRBJ1-2
d_call: .
v_call: TRBV6-5
cdr3_nt: TGTGCCAGCAGTACAACAGGGTATTATGGCTACACCTTC
cdr3_aa: CASSTTGYYGYTF

clone_size: many
j_call: TRBJ1-6
d_call: .
v_call: TRBV6-6
cdr3_nt: TGTGCCAGCACCGAAGAGGGGTATTCACCCCTCCACTTT
cdr3_aa: CASTEEGYSPLHF

clone_size: .
j_call: TRBJ2-7
d_call: TRBD1
v_call: TRBV29-1
cdr3_nt: TGCAGCGTTGTGACAGGGCTCTACGAGCAGTACTTC
cdr3_aa: CSVVTGLYEQYF

clone_size: .
j_call: TRBJ2-1
d_call: TRBD2
v_call: TRBV25-1
cdr3_nt: TGTGCCAGCAGTGAATCCGGGACTAGCAGGCTCAATGAGCAGTTCTTC
cdr3_aa: CASSESGTSRLNEQFF

clone_size: .
j_call: TRBJ1-2
d_call: TRBD1
v_call: TRBV6-6
cdr3_nt: TGTGCCAGCACCTGGACAGGGGGCTTTACTAACTATGGCTACACCTTC
cdr3_aa: CASTWTGGFTNYGYTF

clone_size: few
j_call: TRBJ2-3
d_call: .
v_call: TRBV10-3
cdr3_nt: TGTGCCATCAGTGAGCGGGTCAAAGATACGCAGTATTTT
cdr3_aa: CAISERVKDTQYF

clone_size: once
j_call: TRBJ2-7
d_call: .
v_call: TRBV30
cdr3_nt: TGTGCCTGGAGTGTAACCTACGAGCAGTACTTC
cdr3_aa: CAWSVTYEQYF

clone_size: .
j_call: TRBJ2-2
d_call: .
v_call: TRBV19
cdr3_nt: TGTGCCAGTAACCTTAACACCGGGGAGCTGTTTTTT
cdr3_aa: CASNLNTGELFF

clone_size: .
j_call: TRBJ2-3
d_call: .
v_call: TRBV4-3
cdr3_nt: TGCGCCAGCAGCCACCAGAATAGCGGCACAGATACGCAGTATTTT
cdr3_aa: CASSHQNSGTDTQYF

clone_size: .
j_call: TRBJ2-1
d_call: .
v_call: TRBV9
cdr3_nt: TGTGCCAGCACCCGGCCAGGGATAATCAATGAGCAGTTCTTC
cdr3_aa: CASTRPGIINEQFF

clone_size: .
j_call: TRBJ2-3
d_call: TRBD1
v_call: TRBV29-1
cdr3_nt: TGCAGCGTTGAAGGGACCTCGGACAGGGTCAGCACAGATACGCAGTATTTT
cdr3_aa: CSVEGTSDRVSTDTQYF

clone_size: few
j_call: TRBJ1-2
d_call: .
v_call: TRBV29-1
cdr3_nt: TGCAGCGTTGATCAGGGACAACCGCCCAACTATGGCTACACCTTC
cdr3_aa: CSVDQGQPPNYGYTF

clone_size: few
j_call: TRBJ2-1
d_call: .
v_call: TRBV19
cdr3_nt: TGTGCCAGTAGTCCGACAGGTCGCGGGCAGTTCTTC
cdr3_aa: CASSPTGRGQFF

clone_size: .
j_call: TRBJ1-6
d_call: TRBD1
v_call: TRBV7-2
cdr3_nt: TGTGCCAGCAGCTTAGCCGGGACAGGGGCAGGGTCACCCCTCCACTTT
cdr3_aa: CASSLAGTGAGSPLHF

clone_size: .
j_call: TRBJ2-3
d_call: TRBD2
v_call: TRBV7-9
cdr3_nt: TGTGCCAGCAGCTTTACTAGCGGGGGCTCTAGCACAGATACGCAGTATTTT
cdr3_aa: CASSFTSGGSSTDTQYF

clone_size: .
j_call: TRBJ1-3
d_call: .
v_call: TRBV30
cdr3_nt: TGTGCCTGGAGTGTAGGGGGGGCTGGAAACACCATATATTTT
cdr3_aa: CAWSVGGAGNTIYF

clone_size: few
j_call: TRBJ2-5
d_call: .
v_call: TRBV5-1
cdr3_nt: TGCGCCAGCAGCTTGGCCGGTAATAGCGGCCAAGAGACCCAGTACTTC
cdr3_aa: CASSLAGNSGQETQYF

clone_size: .
j_call: TRBJ2-6
d_call: .
v_call: TRBV5-1
cdr3_nt: TGCGCCAGCAGCTTGAAGGTATCGGGAGCCTCTGGGGCCAACGTCCTGACTTTC
cdr3_aa: CASSLKVSGASGANVLTF

clone_size: .
j_call: TRBJ2-7
d_call: TRBD1
v_call: TRBV29-1
cdr3_nt: TGCAGCGTTGTAGAACAGGGGGCTACCTACGAGCAGTACTTC
cdr3_aa: CSVVEQGATYEQYF

clone_size: few
j_call: TRBJ2-6
d_call: TRBD2
v_call: TRBV23-1
cdr3_nt: TGCGCCAGCAGCCCCTGGAGCGGGGGACTCGCGGCTAGCGTCCTGACTTTC
cdr3_aa: CASSPWSGGLAASVLTF

clone_size: .
j_call: TRBJ1-1
d_call: .
v_call: TRBV4-2
cdr3_nt: TGTGCCAGCAGCCAAGATGTGTTCACTGAAGCTTTCTTT
cdr3_aa: CASSQDVFTEAFF

clone_size: once
j_call: TRBJ2-7
d_call: .
v_call: TRBV4-1
cdr3_nt: TGCGCCAGCAGCCAAGAGGGTTGGGCAGGGCTCTACGAGCAGTACTTC
cdr3_aa: CASSQEGWAGLYEQYF

clone_size: .
j_call: TRBJ2-1
d_call: .
v_call: TRBV7-9
cdr3_nt: TGTGCCAGCAGCCAACGGGGCGGGAATGAGCAGTTCTTC
cdr3_aa: CASSQRGGNEQFF

clone_size: .
j_call: TRBJ2-5
d_call: .
v_call: TRBV7-2
cdr3_nt: TGTGCCAGCAGCTCGACTAGACAAGAGACCCAGTACTTC
cdr3_aa: CASSSTRQETQYF

clone_size: .
j_call: TRBJ1-5
d_call: .
v_call: TRBV21-1
cdr3_nt: TGTGCCACCCTTGGGGAGGGCTATTGGAATCAGCCCCAGCATTTT
cdr3_aa: CATLGEGYWNQPQHF

clone_size: few
j_call: TRBJ1-2
d_call: .
v_call: TRBV6-6
cdr3_nt: TGTGCCAGCAGGAGACAGGTCTATGGCTACACCTTC
cdr3_aa: CASRRQVYGYTF

clone_size: few
j_call: TRBJ2-2
d_call: TRBD1
v_call: TRBV6-5
cdr3_nt: TGTGCCAGCAGTTACTCGAACAGGGGGTACACCGGGGAGCTGTTTTTT
cdr3_aa: CASSYSNRGYTGELFF

clone_size: .
j_call: TRBJ2-2
d_call: .
v_call: TRBV2
cdr3_nt: TGTGCCAGCAGTGAAACAGGGATAAGCACCGGGGAGCTGTTTTTT
cdr3_aa: CASSETGISTGELFF

clone_size: .
j_call: TRBJ2-3
d_call: .
v_call: TRBV7-2
cdr3_nt: TGTGCCAGCAGCTTATTGGGCGATACGCAGTATTTT
cdr3_aa: CASSLLGDTQYF

clone_size: few
j_call: TRBJ1-2
d_call: .
v_call: TRBV30
cdr3_nt: TGTGCCTGGAGTGTGAGGCTGAGGCACGCTGGCTACACCTTC
cdr3_aa: CAWSVRLRHAGYTF

clone_size: .
j_call: TRBJ2-5
d_call: TRBD1
v_call: TRBV5-1
cdr3_nt: TGCGCCAGCAGCTTGGCCCCCACAGGGGGGTTAGAGACCCAGTACTTC
cdr3_aa: CASSLAPTGGLETQYF

clone_size: few
j_call: TRBJ1-1
d_call: .
v_call: TRBV29-1
cdr3_nt: TGCAGCGTTTTAGTCACTGAAGCTTTCTTT
cdr3_aa: CSVLVTEAFF

clone_size: once
j_call: TRBJ1-4
d_call: .
v_call: TRBV7-2
cdr3_nt: TGTGCCAGCAGCCCCAGGGCAGGGGTTAATGAAAAACTGTTTTTT
cdr3_aa: CASSPRAGVNEKLFF

clone_size: .
j_call: TRBJ2-5
d_call: .
v_call: TRBV15
cdr3_nt: TGTGCCACCAGCAGAGAGGAAGGGGAGACCCAGTACTTC
cdr3_aa: CATSREEGETQYF

clone_size: few
j_call: TRBJ2-6
d_call: .
v_call: TRBV27
cdr3_nt: TGTGCCAGCAGACGTACTGGGGCCAACGTCCTGACTTTC
cdr3_aa: CASRRTGANVLTF

clone_size: .
j_call: TRBJ1-2
d_call: TRBD1
v_call: TRBV6-5
cdr3_nt: TGTGCCAGCAGTCCAGGGGGGAACTATGGCTACACCTTC
cdr3_aa: CASSPGGNYGYTF

clone_size: few
j_call: TRBJ1-1
d_call: .
v_call: TRBV29-1
cdr3_nt: TGCAGCGTTTGGACAACCTGGAACACTGAAGCTTTCTTT
cdr3_aa: CSVWTTWNTEAFF

clone_size: .
j_call: TRBJ2-5
d_call: TRBD2
v_call: TRBV4-3
cdr3_nt: TGCGCCAGCAGCCAAGAGGCTAGCGGGGGAGAGACCCAGTACTTC
cdr3_aa: CASSQEASGGETQYF

clone_size: few
j_call: TRBJ1-2
d_call: TRBD1
v_call: TRBV14
cdr3_nt: TGTGCCAGCAGCCAAGATCCACAGGGGTATGGCTACACCTTC
cdr3_aa: CASSQDPQGYGYTF

clone_size: .
j_call: TRBJ1-6
d_call: TRBD1
v_call: TRBV30
cdr3_nt: TGTGCCTGGAGTGACTTGGACAGGAGGAGCTCCTATAATTCACCCCTCCACTTT
cdr3_aa: CAWSDLDRRSSYNSPLHF

clone_size: .
j_call: TRBJ2-1
d_call: .
v_call: TRBV5-4
cdr3_nt: TGTGCCAGCAGCCCCTCGACAGAGTACAATGAGCAGTTCTTC
cdr3_aa: CASSPSTEYNEQFF

clone_size: .
j_call: TRBJ1-1
d_call: .
v_call: TRBV7-9
cdr3_nt: TGTGCCAGCAGCTTTGACAGTAACACTGAAGCTTTCTTT
cdr3_aa: CASSFDSNTEAFF

clone_size: .
j_call: TRBJ1-2
d_call: .
v_call: TRBV5-1
cdr3_nt: TGCGCCAGCAGCTTCCGGGCTAACTATGGCTACACCTTC
cdr3_aa: CASSFRANYGYTF

clone_size: .
j_call: TRBJ2-3
d_call: .
v_call: TRBV6-5
cdr3_nt: TGTGCCAGCAGAACATCCGGGACACACACAGATACGCAGTATTTT
cdr3_aa: CASRTSGTHTDTQYF

clone_size: few
j_call: TRBJ2-3
d_call: .
v_call: TRBV5-1
cdr3_nt: TGCGCCAGCAGCTTGGGGATAGCAGCTAGCACAGATACGCAGTATTTT
cdr3_aa: CASSLGIAASTDTQYF

clone_size: .
j_call: TRBJ2-7
d_call: .
v_call: TRBV5-1
cdr3_nt: TGCGCCAGCAGCCCCGGGACATCTGGGAACGAGCAGTACTTC
cdr3_aa: CASSPGTSGNEQYF

clone_size: once
j_call: TRBJ2-1
d_call: .
v_call: TRBV5-7
cdr3_nt: TGTGCCAGCAGCTTGGCCACACGGGGGAGATGCCACAATGAGCAGTTCTTC
cdr3_aa: CASSLATRGRCHNEQFF

clone_size: few
j_call: TRBJ1-3
d_call: .
v_call: TRBV5-8
cdr3_nt: TGTGCCAGCAGCAGTTCCGGGATGGGAAACACCATATATTTT
cdr3_aa: CASSSSGMGNTIYF

clone_size: few
j_call: TRBJ2-5
d_call: .
v_call: TRBV29-1
cdr3_nt: TGCAGCGTCCGCCAGGGGGGTCAAGAGACCCAGTACTTC
cdr3_aa: CSVRQGGQETQYF

clone_size: .
j_call: TRBJ2-7
d_call: .
v_call: TRBV4-1
cdr3_nt: TGCGCCAGCAGCCAACCGGGACAACCCTACGAGCAGTACTTC
cdr3_aa: CASSQPGQPYEQYF

clone_size: .
j_call: TRBJ2-7
d_call: TRBD1
v_call: TRBV4-3
cdr3_nt: TGCGCCAGCAGCCAAGAGTGGATGGGAGAGGGGGCTTCCTACGAGCAGTACTTC
cdr3_aa: CASSQEWMGEGASYEQYF

clone_size: few
j_call: TRBJ1-1
d_call: .
v_call: TRBV23-1
cdr3_nt: TGCGCCAGCAGTCAACCCAGGTACACTGAAGCTTTCTTT
cdr3_aa: CASSQPRYTEAFF

clone_size: .
j_call: TRBJ2-7
d_call: TRBD1
v_call: TRBV25-1
cdr3_nt: TGTGCCAGCAGTGACCCTACGGGACAGGGCCTCACTACCTACGAGCAGTACTTC
cdr3_aa: CASSDPTGQGLTTYEQYF

clone_size: .
j_call: TRBJ1-4
d_call: .
v_call: TRBV29-1
cdr3_nt: TGCAGCGTTGAAATCGGCGAGAAACTGTTTTTT
cdr3_aa: CSVEIGEKLFF